This entry is about one TCR beta chain. The data stem from a study of technical replicates of blood from four donors. The protocol was immunoSEQ multiplex PCR, while the TCRdb copy is restricted to in-frame clones and leaves out a portion. The data contain approximately 79,000 clones, roughly nine tenths of them singletons. The CDR3 is 16 residues long. Trimming shortened V by 3 bases and J by 3 bases, and 14 bases separated the two germline ends. Germline CDR1 SEHNR, CDR2 FQNEAQ (reference sequence). Sequencing was performed on T cells isolated from PBMCs. The TCR sequence derives from a human donor in good health. The chain links TRBV7-9 to TRBJ2-2, with D possibly TRBD1 on 5 matching bases. DNA for the CDR3: TGTGCCAGCAGCTTCCCAGGGCTCCAGGACACCGGGGAGCTGTTTTTT. This translates into CASSFPGLQDTGELFF.